Below, 21 T cell receptor beta chains from the same sample are listed, as sequenced in a study of human T cells and chemical hapten exposure. From the 5' RACE reads, TCRdb called clonotypes with MiXCR, one entry per CDR3 protein. The sample carries approximately 110,000 distinct CDR3 sequences, approximately 20% recorded once. Before extraction, the whole blood was not fractionated, and total RNA was taken from it. Receptor source: a human donor in good health.

The sample holds a few counts of this clonotype. The J gene is TRBJ2-1, the V gene TRBV30, with 8 bases aligning to TRBD2. The junction had 22 bases not matched to a gene; V was cut back by 5 bases and J by 10 bases. The V gene's germline CDR1 is GTSNPN and CDR2 SVGIG (reference sequence). This CDR3 is 17 amino acids long. Here the CDR3 reads CAWSFAERLAPLGEQFF. DNA of the CDR3: TGTGCCTGGTCTTTTGCGGAGCGACTAGCGCCACTCGGGGAGCAGTTCTTC.

This clonotype was observed a few times. The chain carries TRBV11-2 and TRBJ2-3, with D tentatively TRBD1 (7 bases). Germline V gene data show CDR1 as SGHAT and CDR2 as FQNNGV. The CDR3 length is 17 residues. V was trimmed by 1 base and J by 3 bases, leaving 17 bases between them. In nucleotides, the CDR3 is TGTGCCAGCAGCTTAGTAGGAGGGGGCCGAAAGACAGATACGCAGTATTTT. Protein: CASSLVGGGRKTDTQYF.

This clonotype has only a few counts. V and J are TRBV11-2 and TRBJ2-5; TRBD1 or TRBD2 may be the D gene (5 bases each). The CDR3 loop spans 15 amino acids. Trimming pared 1 base from V and 5 bases from J, leaving 14 bases between. The germline V gene encodes CDR1 SGHAT and CDR2 FQNNGV. The CDR3 coding sequence is TGTGCCAGCAGCTTAGGGGAGTGGGGCGCGGAGACCCAGTACTTC. Encoded protein: CASSLGEWGAETQYF.

In its sample, this clonotype was seen a few times. The chain links TRBV20-1 to TRBJ1-1; no reliable D call. Trimming shortened V by 6 bases and J by 4 bases, and 12 bases separated the two germline ends. Germline assignment: CDR1 DFQATT and CDR2 SNEGSKA (reference sequence). This CDR3 region has 12 residues. The CDR3 DNA reads as TGCAGTGCCAAGGGAGGGATCACTGAAGCTTTCTTT. It specifies CSAKGGITEAFF.

In this sample, this clonotype turned up a few times. The rearrangement links TRBV29-1 to TRBJ2-5; D gene uncertain. Trimming took off 3 bases at V and 5 bases at J, with 16 bases between the two ends. CDR3 length: 14 residues. From germline, CDR1 is SQVTM and CDR2 ANQGSEA. DNA of the CDR3: TGCAGCGTTGACGTCTCCTCCTTCGGGGAGACCCAGTACTTC. This codes for CSVDVSSFGETQYF.

This clonotype was observed a handful of times. The chain links TRBV7-9 to TRBJ2-1; the D is unclear. Germline lookup yields CDR1 SEHNR and CDR2 FQNEAQ (reference sequence). Trimming left V 6 bases short and J 12 bases short, with 15 bases between. This CDR3 comprises 12 residues. CDR3 in amino acids: CASSPPLIVQFF. In DNA, the CDR3 is TGTGCCAGCAGTCCCCCCCTCATCGTGCAGTTCTTC.

Only a few counts were recorded for this clonotype. The rearrangement joins TRBV12-3 or TRBV12-4 to TRBJ2-3, with 9 positions matching TRBD2. Germline trimming cut 6 bases from V and 0 bases from J; bases unmatched to any gene: 7. The CDR3 has 16 amino acids. The DNA of the CDR3 is TGTGCCAGCAGGGCACGACTAGCGGCTAGCACAGATACGCAGTATTTT. The encoded protein is CASRARLAASTDTQYF.

The J gene is TRBJ1-2, the V gene TRBV29-1, with TRBD1 as a possible D gene (5 bases). Germline CDR1 SQVTM, CDR2 ANQGSEA. Trimming removed 0 bases from V and 4 bases from J, with 12 bases in between. The CDR3 is made up of 14 amino acids. The DNA for the CDR3 is TGCAGCGTTGAAGATGGGGAGGGGATCTATGGCTACACCTTC. This codes for CSVEDGEGIYGYTF.

This clonotype occurred a few times. The chain couples TRBV5-1 to TRBJ2-3; possibly TRBD1 for D (6 bases). The CDR3 consists of 16 residues. Trimming took 0 bases from V and 0 from J, leaving 11 bases between them. The germline V gene has CDR1 SGHRS and CDR2 YFSETQ. The CDR3 nucleotides are TGCGCCAGCAGCTTGGGACAGGTCCCTAGCACAGATACGCAGTATTTT. Translating gives CASSLGQVPSTDTQYF.

The rearrangement links TRBV13 to TRBJ2-4, with TRBD2 matching over 9 bases. V was pared by 0 bases and J by 8 bases, with 14 bases of the junction left unmatched. Germline CDR1 and CDR2: PRHDT and FYEKMQ (reference sequence). This CDR3 spans 18 amino acids. CDR3 protein: CASSLGRGTSPLGDIQYF. DNA for the CDR3: TGTGCCAGCAGCTTAGGCCGGGGGACTAGCCCTTTAGGGGACATTCAGTACTTC.

The chain combines TRBV14 with TRBJ2-3; D is unclear. CDR1 and CDR2 (germline): SGHDN, FVKESK. Trimming cost V 1 base and J 2 bases, with 10 bases left between them. There are 15 residues in the CDR3. DNA of the CDR3: TGTGCCAGCAGCCAAGTCGGTACCTACACAGATACGCAGTATTTT. This gives the protein CASSQVGTYTDTQYF.

J is TRBJ2-1 and V is TRBV4-1; 13 positions agree with TRBD2. The CDR3 extends over 17 amino acids. Germline values: CDR1 MGHRA, CDR2 YSYEKL. V was clipped by 3 bases and J by 7 bases; unmatched bases: 9. The CDR3 bases are TGCGCCAGCAGCCAGGGACTAGCGGGATCCCGTTTTAATGAGCAGTTCTTC. It is translated as CASSQGLAGSRFNEQFF.

This rearrangement joins TRBV4-1 to TRBJ2-7, with D perhaps assigned TRBD1 or TRBD2 (5 bases each). The CDR3 sequence is 14 residues long. Between the trimmed V and J ends, which lost 2 bases and 7 bases, there was a span of 15 bases. CDR1 is MGHRA, CDR2 YSYEKL, per germline. CDR3 region: CASSQTGRPREQYF. In DNA, the CDR3 is TGCGCCAGCAGCCAAACGGGACGACCGAGAGAGCAGTACTTC.

This clonotype was observed a few times. This rearrangement joins TRBV6-5 to TRBJ2-1; the D is unclear. Germline lookup yields CDR1 MNHEY and CDR2 SVGAGI. Trimming shortened V by 4 bases and J by 0 bases, and 10 bases separated the two germline ends. CDR3 length: 15 residues. The CDR3 loop reads CASSSLGSSYNEQFF. CDR3 nucleotides: TGTGCCAGCAGTTCACTGGGCAGCTCCTACAATGAGCAGTTCTTC.

There are a few counts of this clonotype. CDR3 nucleotide sequence: TGTGCCAGCAGTATGGACAGGGGGCTGAACACTGAAGCTTTCTTT. Protein product: CASSMDRGLNTEAFF. The rearrangement uses TRBV27 and TRBJ1-1; 11 nucleotides line up with TRBD1. Per germline, CDR1 MNHEY and CDR2 SMNVEV (reference sequence). This CDR3 spans 15 amino acids. The V segment lost 5 bases and the J segment 0 bases; nucleotides outside the gene matches: 2.

This clonotype has just a few counts. The gene calls are TRBV7-2 and TRBJ2-3; D gene unclear. Trimming shortened V by 4 bases and J by 2 bases, and 13 bases separated the two germline ends. Germline lookup yields CDR1 SGHTA and CDR2 FQGNSA. The CDR3 spans 15 residues. The CDR3 sequence is CASSSSRRTTDTQYF. The CDR3 bases are TGTGCCAGCAGCTCATCTCGACGGACCACAGATACGCAGTATTTT.

In its sample, this clonotype was seen a few times. In nucleotides, the CDR3 is TGCAGTGCTGCTACAGGGTGGTACAATCAGCCCCAGCATTTT. Protein product: CSAATGWYNQPQHF. The rearrangement links TRBV20-1 to TRBJ1-5; the D gene is possibly TRBD1 (6 bases). Per germline, CDR1 DFQATT and CDR2 SNEGSKA (reference sequence). The CDR3 covers 14 residues. Trimming left V 5 bases short and J 3 bases short, with 14 bases between.

This clonotype was seen more than once but under ten times. The CDR3 DNA reads as TGTGCCAGCTCACCAACGGGGGGGGGGTATAGCAATCAGCCCCAGCATTTT. This encodes CASSPTGGGYSNQPQHF. The V and J genes are TRBV18 and TRBJ1-5; D might be TRBD1 (5 bases). CDR1 is KGHSH and CDR2 is LQKENI in the germline V gene. The ends were cut back, 2 bases at V and 0 bases at J, with 14 bases in the middle. CDR3 length: 17 residues.

As to this clonotype: The CDR3 ends on some other residue instead of the conserved phenylalanine or tryptophan, so this is likely a read error. DNA of the CDR3: TGCGCCAGCAGCCGCGAACAGGGGAGGCTGGGGGCGGGGAATTCACCCCTCCACTAT. Translating gives CASSREQGRLGAGNSPLHY. The chain joins TRBV4-1 to TRBJ1-6; 7 bases agree with TRBD1. J was trimmed by 7 bases and V by 4 bases; bases with no gene match: 19. CDR3 length equals 19 residues. Germline V CDR1 and CDR2: MGHRA, YSYEKL.

This clonotype came up a few times. The chain combines TRBV11-1 with TRBJ2-1, with 16 nucleotides matching TRBD2. V shed 5 bases and J 4 bases; nucleotides not matched to a gene: 20. Per germline, CDR1 SGHAT and CDR2 FQDESV (reference sequence). This CDR3 comprises 22 residues. The CDR3 region has the DNA TGTGCCAGCAGCCTCCACTCCGGGACTAGCGGGAGGGCCCGACGGCCTTACAATGAGCAGTTCTTC. It codes for CASSLHSGTSGRARRPYNEQFF. The variable domain in full, with the rest retrieved from reference TRBV11-1 and TRBJ2-1, is EAEVAQSPRYKITEKSQAVAFWCDPISGHATLYWYRQILGQGPELLVQFQDESVVDDSQLPKDRFSAERLKGVDSTLKIQPAELGDSAMYLCASSLHSGTSGRARRPYNEQFFGPGTRLTVL.

This clonotype was recorded at least ten times. The chain employs TRBV21-1 and TRBJ1-1. TRBV21-1 counts as a pseudogene. The CDR3 has 14 amino acids. The CDR3 bases are TGTGCCAGCAGCCAGAGAAAGGGTCGGACTGAAGCTTTCTTT. This sequence encodes CASSQRKGRTEAFF.